Sequencing of this T cell receptor beta chain was carried out in a study of blood T cell repertoires in COVID-19. Study at large: Samples taken during acute and convalescent COVID-19 were collected in the United States, Italy and Spain. T cells, B-cell-depleted T cells, or PBMCs supplied cDNA or gDNA.

In its sample, this clone was seen once. Per germline, CDR1 MNHEY and CDR2 SVGEGT. The CDR3 runs to 18 residues. With V trimmed by 3 bases and J by 0 bases, 6 bases remained unmatched. In the source study's methods: Researchers report that nucleated cell counts were estimated from reference gene primer amplification. Profiling relied on immunoSEQ multiplex PCR, and the TCRdb table lists in-frame clones only, not all of them. The V and J calls and the clone size are those of that table, but D and trimming were determined from the DNA. The table includes more than 85,000 clones, 70% to 85% detected once.

The clonotype was recovered from a woman at least 80 years old with active or convalescent COVID-19. The source material was peripheral blood. The genes are TRBV6-2 or TRBV6-3 and TRBJ2-6; 9 bases line up with TRBD2. This CDR3 reads CASSYAGGARSGANVLTF. The CDR3 DNA follows: TGTGCCAGCAGTTATGCGGGAGGGGCCCGCTCTGGGGCCAACGTCCTGACTTTC.